These 30 T cell receptor beta chains share one sample of origin, sequenced in a study of T cell responses to AZD1222 COVID-19 vaccine. The assay was immunoSEQ multiplex PCR, and TCRdb's table has in-frame clones only and misses some. The profile shows about 170,000 clones, more than 85% of them singletons. The sample in question was peripheral blood, obtained on day 0 of AZD1222 vaccination. These receptors were obtained from an adult in good health.

The rearrangement links TRBV19 to TRBJ2-7; D gene uncertain. Deletions cut 3 bases from V and 3 bases from J, with 12 bases between. The CDR3 consists of 14 residues. Germline CDR1 reads LNHDA; CDR2 reads SQIVND (reference sequence). For the CDR3, the DNA is TGTGCCAGTAGTATTGGTCTAGTGAGCTACGAGCAGTACTTC. This sequence encodes CASSIGLVSYEQYF.

There are a few counts of this clone. The V gene is TRBV4-2, the J gene TRBJ2-7, with D tentatively TRBD1 (6 bases). V dropped 6 bases and J dropped 5 bases, with 23 bases sitting between them. This CDR3 is 16 amino acids long. Per the germline V gene, CDR1 is LGHNA and CDR2 is YNFKEQ. CDR3 bases: TGTGCCAGCAGTGTTAGTCGGGCGACAGGCGTAGACGAGCAGTACTTC. This translates into CASSVSRATGVDEQYF.

The chain has TRBV18 and TRBJ1-4, with D tentatively TRBD1 (6 bases). The length of the CDR3 is 15 residues. V was pared by 3 bases and J by 3 bases, with 11 bases between. Germline values: CDR1 KGHSH, CDR2 LQKENI. In DNA, the CDR3 is TGTGCCAGCTCACCTTACAGGGAGGCTAATGAAAAACTGTTTTTT. Protein sequence: CASSPYREANEKLFF. Full variable domain (missing parts from reference TRBV18 and TRBJ1-4): NAGVMQNPRHLVRRRGQEARLRCSPMKGHSHVYWYRQLPEEGLKFMVYLQKENIIDESGMPKERFSAEFPKEGPSILRIQQVVRGDSAAYFCASSPYREANEKLFFGSGTQLSVL.

V usage is TRBV3-1 (or the pseudogene TRBV3-2) and J usage is TRBJ1-4; D is possibly TRBD1 (5 bases). Trimming removed 3 bases at V and 6 bases at J, with 14 bases between. Germline V gives CDR1 LGHDT, CDR2 YNNKEL (reference sequence). The CDR3 runs to 15 residues. The CDR3 nucleotides are TGTGCCAGCAGCCAGACGTCGGGGGTTTATGAAAAACTGTTTTTT. Protein product: CASSQTSGVYEKLFF.

CDR3 region: CASSLGPSSYEQYF. The CDR3 nucleotides are TGTGCCAGCAGCTTGGGTCCAAGCTCCTACGAGCAGTACTTC. V gene TRBV7-6 combines with J gene TRBJ2-7; no clear D gene. The CDR3 is 14 residues long. V lost 3 bases to trimming and J lost 0 bases, with 9 bases between them. Germline CDR1 SGHVS, CDR2 FNYEAQ.

The rearrangement uses TRBV27 and TRBJ1-1, with D uncertain. V was shortened by 5 bases and J by 1 base, with 17 bases between the two germline ends. The germline gives CDR1 MNHEY, CDR2 SMNVEV (reference sequence). This CDR3 contains 16 residues. The CDR3 spells CASSTPLRQKNTEAFF. The CDR3 DNA reads TGTGCCAGCAGTACTCCCCTCCGGCAGAAGAACACTGAAGCTTTCTTT.

This sequence joins TRBV27 and TRBJ1-2; D possibly corresponds to TRBD1 (6 bases). Germline V CDR1 and CDR2: MNHEY, SMNVEV (reference sequence). V lost 3 bases and J 5 bases, leaving 13 bases between the germline ends. The CDR3 consists of 14 residues. DNA for the CDR3: TGTGCCAGCAGTTTTAGTCTGGGGGCTTATGGCTACACCTTC. Encoded protein: CASSFSLGAYGYTF.

The chain joins TRBV19 to TRBJ1-1; tentative D call: TRBD1 (5 bases). V was clipped by 1 base and J by 8 bases, with 11 bases between them. CDR3 length: 13 residues. The germline gives CDR1 LNHDA, CDR2 SQIVND (reference sequence). CDR3 sequence: CASSIGAGAEAFF. DNA for the CDR3: TGTGCCAGTAGTATAGGTGCCGGGGCCGAAGCTTTCTTT.

The chain links TRBV19 to TRBJ2-1; 11 bases fit TRBD2. Germline loops: CDR1 LNHDA, CDR2 SQIVND (reference sequence). This CDR3 comprises 18 residues. Trimming removed 7 bases from V and 0 bases from J; junction bases left unmatched: 11. The CDR3 loop reads CASTLAGGLTSSYNEQFF. CDR3 coding DNA: TGTGCCAGTACTCTAGCGGGGGGCCTTACGAGCTCCTACAATGAGCAGTTCTTC.

The rearrangement links TRBV15 to TRBJ2-6; D uncertain. Germline V gene lookup returns CDR1 LNHNV and CDR2 YYDKDF (reference sequence). This CDR3 has 17 residues. V lost 1 base, J lost 0 bases, and 10 bases lay in between. The CDR3 region has the DNA TGTGCCACCAGCAGAGGGTTAGGCCACTCTGGGGCCAACGTCCTGACTTTC. This codes for CATSRGLGHSGANVLTF.

The rearrangement links TRBV2 to TRBJ2-7; 10 nucleotides align to TRBD2. With 1 base clipped from V and 9 bases from J, the junction kept 9 bases outside the gene matches. This CDR3 comprises 15 residues. The germline gives CDR1 SNHLY, CDR2 FYNNEI. The CDR3 loop reads CASSEDGASGGLQYF. In nucleotides, the CDR3 is TGTGCCAGCAGTGAAGATGGGGCTAGCGGGGGATTGCAGTACTTC.

The chain carries TRBV25-1 and TRBJ1-2; D is undetermined. V lost 8 bases to trimming and J lost 8 bases, with 12 bases between them. Germline V gene data show CDR1 as MGHDK and CDR2 as SYGVNS. This CDR3 has 11 amino acids. The CDR3 reads CASGSRSGYTF. CDR3 coding DNA: TGTGCCAGCGGGTCACGCTCCGGCTACACCTTC.

This chain links TRBV27 with TRBJ1-1; possibly TRBD1 for D (6 bases). Trimming took 5 bases from V and 11 from J, leaving 21 bases between them. Germline V gives CDR1 MNHEY, CDR2 SMNVEV (reference sequence). CDR3 length: 14 amino acids. In DNA, the CDR3 is TGTGCCAGCAGTATTTACGAGGGGGGACGTGTTGCTTTCTTT. It translates to CASSIYEGGRVAFF.

The chain recombines TRBV5-1 with TRBJ2-1, with 10 bases aligning to TRBD2. This CDR3 has 15 residues. The germline CDR1 and CDR2 sequences are SGHRS and YFSETQ. Trimming removed 5 bases from V and 4 bases from J; junction bases left unmatched: 6. CDR3 DNA sequence: TGCGCCAGCAGTCCGCGACTAGCGGGTTACAATGAGCAGTTCTTC. It is translated as CASSPRLAGYNEQFF.

The rearrangement uses TRBV3-1 (or the pseudogene TRBV3-2) and TRBJ2-7; 7 bases fit TRBD2. The CDR3 totals 13 residues. Looked up from germline, CDR1 is LGHDT and CDR2 is YNNKEL (reference sequence). J lost 5 bases, V lost 7 bases, and 8 bases had no gene match. The CDR3 sequence: CASIEGGPHEQYF. For the CDR3, the DNA is TGTGCCAGCATCGAGGGAGGGCCTCACGAGCAGTACTTC.

This sequence joins TRBV7-8 and TRBJ2-7; TRBD2 aligns across 15 bases. The J segment lost 2 bases and the V segment lost 5 bases, leaving 4 bases of the junction unmatched. The CDR3 covers 16 residues. CDR1 and CDR2 from the germline V gene are SGHVS and FQNEAQ. CDR3 coding DNA: TGTGCCAGCAGCCGACGGACTAGCGGGGGGGCCTACGAGCAGTACTTC. Translating it yields CASSRRTSGGAYEQYF.

This clone was seen more than once but under ten times. The V call is TRBV6-5, the J call TRBJ2-2, with 10 bases lining up with TRBD1. Germline assignment: CDR1 MNHEY and CDR2 SVGAGI. The CDR3 totals 13 residues. V gave up 4 bases and J gave up 9 bases; unmatched junction bases: 2. The CDR3 is CASSWDRGRELFF. CDR3 DNA sequence: TGTGCCAGCAGTTGGGACAGGGGCCGGGAGCTGTTTTTT.

This chain uses TRBV5-4 with TRBJ2-7; the match to TRBD1 covers 7 bases. Germline CDR1 and CDR2: SGHNT and YYREEE (reference sequence). The V gene end was trimmed by 0 bases and the J gene end by 4 bases; junction bases not matched to a gene: 7. CDR3 length: 15 amino acids. This chain's CDR3 is CASSLEYRGKYEQYF. The DNA for the CDR3 is TGTGCCAGCAGCTTGGAGTACAGGGGAAAGTACGAGCAGTACTTC.

The V call is TRBV5-1, the J call TRBJ2-4; 9 positions agree with TRBD1. Germline assignment: CDR1 SGHRS and CDR2 YFSETQ. With V trimmed by 4 bases and J by 1 base, 15 bases remained unmatched. The CDR3 extends over 19 amino acids. CDR3 protein: CASSTNRGPGLSAKNIQYF. The DNA for the CDR3 is TGCGCCAGCAGCACAAACAGGGGGCCGGGTTTGTCGGCCAAAAACATTCAGTACTTC.

This chain uses TRBV7-9 with TRBJ2-7; no clear D gene. This CDR3 spans 15 amino acids. V was pared by 4 bases and J by 0 bases, with 13 bases between. The germline V gene has CDR1 SEHNR and CDR2 FQNEAQ (reference sequence). The CDR3: CASSSDIISSYEQYF. In DNA, the CDR3 is TGTGCCAGCAGCTCCGACATCATCAGCTCCTACGAGCAGTACTTC.

This sequence joins TRBV4-1 and TRBJ2-3; possibly TRBD1 or TRBD2 for D (5 bases each). The CDR3 sequence is 15 residues long. Per germline, CDR1 MGHRA and CDR2 YSYEKL. V lost 2 bases and J 3 bases, leaving 12 bases between the germline ends. This chain's CDR3 is CASSQPEGITDTQYF. CDR3 DNA sequence: TGCGCCAGCAGCCAACCAGAGGGGATTACAGATACGCAGTATTTT.

This chain connects TRBV10-1 to TRBJ1-2, with TRBD1 matching over 10 bases. This CDR3 is built from 18 residues. V lost 1 base, J lost 2 bases, and 10 bases stayed unmatched. In germline, CDR1 is WNHNN, CDR2 SYGVQD (reference sequence). The CDR3: CASSEFLTGTGENYGYTF. Written as DNA, the CDR3 is TGCGCCAGCAGTGAGTTTCTAACCGGGACAGGGGAAAACTATGGCTACACCTTC.

This rearrangement joins TRBV6-1 to TRBJ1-5, with TRBD1 matching 9 bases. The CDR3 consists of 14 residues. Germline V gene sequence: CDR1 MNHNS, CDR2 SASEGT. V was clipped by 4 bases and J by 2 bases; unmatched bases: 0. The CDR3 DNA is TGTGCCAGCAGTGGGACAGGGGGCAATCAGCCCCAGCATTTT. Translation gives CASSGTGGNQPQHF.

The chain couples TRBV6-5 to TRBJ2-2; TRBD1 matches at 7 bases. The CDR3 covers 15 residues. Germline assignment: CDR1 MNHEY and CDR2 SVGAGI. V was pared by 5 bases and J by 7 bases, with 10 bases of the junction left unmatched. The CDR3 nucleotides are TGTGCCAGCAGTCCAGTACAGGGGTCTCTCGGGGAGCTGTTTTTT. Translation gives CASSPVQGSLGELFF.

Worth noting for this clone: At one boundary the junction diverges from the germline segment, which might be a read error. The chain joins TRBV18 to TRBJ2-7; a possible D gene is TRBD2 (6 bases). Germline V lookup: CDR1 KGHSH, CDR2 LQKENI. The CDR3 is 13 amino acids. This CDR3 is CANSPPFGGEQYF. The DNA for the CDR3 is TGTGCCAACTCACCACCTTTCGGGGGCGAGCAGTACTTC.

The chain has TRBV7-9 and TRBJ2-1, with D possibly matching TRBD2 (7 bases). Germline CDR1 SEHNR, CDR2 FQNEAQ (reference sequence). The CDR3 is 17 residues long. Trimming took off 6 bases at V and 3 bases at J, with 21 bases between the two ends. The chain's CDR3 is CASSSQEGGAGYNEQFF. CDR3 sequence (DNA): TGTGCCAGCAGTTCCCAGGAGGGGGGGGCTGGCTACAATGAGCAGTTCTTC. The full variable domain, with the rest looked up from reference TRBV7-9 and TRBJ2-1, is DTGVSQNPRHKITKRGQNVTFRCDPISEHNRLYWYRQTLGQGPEFLTYFQNEAQLEKSRLLSDRFSAERPKGSFSTLEIQRTEQGDSAMYLCASSSQEGGAGYNEQFFGPGTRLTVL.

This clone is medium-sized (0.01 to 0.1%). The same CDR3 is also encoded by other DNA sequences in this sample. The V call is TRBV7-9, the J call TRBJ1-1; D possibly corresponds to TRBD1 (5 bases). CDR1 is SEHNR, CDR2 FQNEAQ, per germline (reference sequence). This CDR3 is 15 amino acids long. V gave up 5 bases and J gave up 1 base, with 14 bases separating them. The CDR3: CASSGGGTSNTEAFF. CDR3 coding DNA: TGTGCCAGCAGCGGGGGGGGAACCTCGAACACTGAAGCTTTCTTT.

The V call is TRBV10-3, the J call TRBJ1-2; no reliable D call. Germline loops: CDR1 ENHRY, CDR2 SYGVKD. V dropped 3 bases and J dropped 4 bases, with 3 bases sitting between them. The CDR3 spans 11 residues. CDR3 bases: TGTGCCATCAGTGATAGCTATGGCTACACCTTC. It codes for CAISDSYGYTF.

This clone was seen ten or more times. The gene calls are TRBV13 and TRBJ2-1, with D perhaps being TRBD1 or TRBD2 (5 bases each). With 8 bases removed from V and 4 bases from J, the gap between germline ends came to 15 bases. The V gene's germline CDR1 is PRHDT and CDR2 FYEKMQ (reference sequence). The CDR3 is 14 amino acids. The CDR3 nucleotides are TGTGCCAGCGTAAGGGGAGAATTATACAATGAGCAGTTCTTC. Translating gives CASVRGELYNEQFF.

With respect to this clone: One end of the junction is discordant with germline, which a read error may explain. The V gene is TRBV15, the J gene TRBJ1-2; TRBD1 might be the D (6 bases). From germline, CDR1 is LNHNV and CDR2 YYDKDF (reference sequence). The CDR3 extends over 12 amino acids. The CDR3 DNA is TGTGCCACCAGCAGACCAAACAGGGCCACCCTTTTC. Amino acids: CATSRPNRATLF.